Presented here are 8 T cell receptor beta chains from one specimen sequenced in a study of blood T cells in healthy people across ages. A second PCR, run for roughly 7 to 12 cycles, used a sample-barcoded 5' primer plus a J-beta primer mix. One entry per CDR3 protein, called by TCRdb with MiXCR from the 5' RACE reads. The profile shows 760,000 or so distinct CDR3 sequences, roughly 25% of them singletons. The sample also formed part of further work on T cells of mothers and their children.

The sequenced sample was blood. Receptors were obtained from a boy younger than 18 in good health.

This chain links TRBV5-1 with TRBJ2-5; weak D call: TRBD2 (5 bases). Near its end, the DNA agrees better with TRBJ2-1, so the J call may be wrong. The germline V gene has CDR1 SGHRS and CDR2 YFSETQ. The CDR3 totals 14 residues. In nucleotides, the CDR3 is TGCGCCAGCAGCTTTTCCCACGCGAGGGATGAGCAGTTCTTC. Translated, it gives CASSFSHARDEQFF.

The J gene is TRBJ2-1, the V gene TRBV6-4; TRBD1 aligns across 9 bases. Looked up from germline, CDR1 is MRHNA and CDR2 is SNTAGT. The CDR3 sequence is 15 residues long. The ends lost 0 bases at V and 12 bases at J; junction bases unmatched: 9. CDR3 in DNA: TGTGCCAGCAGTGACTCCGGGACAGGGAGTTTTAGGCAGTTCTTC. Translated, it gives CASSDSGTGSFRQFF.

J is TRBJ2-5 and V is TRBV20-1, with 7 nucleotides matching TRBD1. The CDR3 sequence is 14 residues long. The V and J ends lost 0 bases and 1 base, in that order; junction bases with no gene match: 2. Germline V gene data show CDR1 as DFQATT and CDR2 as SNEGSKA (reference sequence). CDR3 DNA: TGCAGTGCTAGAGATACAGGGGCCCAAGAGACCCAGTACTTC. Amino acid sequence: CSARDTGAQETQYF.

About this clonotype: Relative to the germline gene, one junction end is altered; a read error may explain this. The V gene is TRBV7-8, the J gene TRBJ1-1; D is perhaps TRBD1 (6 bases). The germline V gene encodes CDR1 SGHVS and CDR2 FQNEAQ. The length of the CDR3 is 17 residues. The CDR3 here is CASSYQPLDTGYTKAFF. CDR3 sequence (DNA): TGTGCCAGCAGCTACCAACCTCTCGATACAGGGTACACTAAAGCTTTCTTT.

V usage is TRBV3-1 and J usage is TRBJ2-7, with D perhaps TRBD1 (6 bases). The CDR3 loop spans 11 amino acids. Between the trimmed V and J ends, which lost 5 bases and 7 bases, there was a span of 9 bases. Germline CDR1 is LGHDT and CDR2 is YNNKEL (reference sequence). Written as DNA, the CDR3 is TGTGCCAGCAGCAAACAGGGAGAGCAGTACTTC. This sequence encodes CASSKQGEQYF.

Here the CDR3 reads CASSPWRGEITDTQYF. In nucleotides, the CDR3 is TGTGCCAGCAGCCCCTGGCGGGGGGAAATCACAGATACGCAGTATTTT. The gene calls are TRBV5-6 and TRBJ2-3, with 8 bases that match TRBD2. The length of the CDR3 is 16 residues. Germline V gene data show CDR1 as SGHDT and CDR2 as YYEEEE. V lost 4 bases to trimming and J lost 2 bases; unmatched junction nucleotides: 9.

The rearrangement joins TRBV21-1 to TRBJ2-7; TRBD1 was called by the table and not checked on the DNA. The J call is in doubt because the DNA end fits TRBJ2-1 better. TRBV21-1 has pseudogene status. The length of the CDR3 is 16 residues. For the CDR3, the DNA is TGTGCCAGCAGCTCTGGGGACAGGGGGCAGTCGGATGAGCAGTTCTTC. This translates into CASSSGDRGQSDEQFF.

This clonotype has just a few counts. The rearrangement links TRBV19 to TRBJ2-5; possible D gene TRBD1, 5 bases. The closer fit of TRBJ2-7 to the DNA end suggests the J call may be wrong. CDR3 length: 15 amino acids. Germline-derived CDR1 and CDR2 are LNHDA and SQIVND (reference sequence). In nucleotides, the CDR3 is TGTGCCAGTAGTCTCCGGGCCGACAGCTCCTACGAGCAGTACTTC. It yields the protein CASSLRADSSYEQYF.